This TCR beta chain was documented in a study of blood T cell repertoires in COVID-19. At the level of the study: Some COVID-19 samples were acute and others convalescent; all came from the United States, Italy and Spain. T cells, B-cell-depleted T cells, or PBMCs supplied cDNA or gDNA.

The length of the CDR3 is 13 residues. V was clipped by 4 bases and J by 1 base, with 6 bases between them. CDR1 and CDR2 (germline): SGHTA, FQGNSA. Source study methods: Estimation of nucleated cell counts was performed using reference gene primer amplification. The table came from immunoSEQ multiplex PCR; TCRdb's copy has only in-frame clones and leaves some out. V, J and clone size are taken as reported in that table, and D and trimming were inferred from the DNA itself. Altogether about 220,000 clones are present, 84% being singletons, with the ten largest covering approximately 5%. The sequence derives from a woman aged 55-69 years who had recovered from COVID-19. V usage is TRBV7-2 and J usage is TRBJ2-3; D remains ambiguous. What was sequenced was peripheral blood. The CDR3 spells CASSSLGTDTQYF. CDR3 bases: TGTGCCAGCAGCTCCCTTGGCACAGATACGCAGTATTTT.